These 22 T cell receptor beta chains were all obtained from the same sample, sequenced in a study of PD-L1 blockade in urothelial cancer. Sample time point: pretreatment peripheral blood. TCRdb keeps only in-frame clones here, not all; method: immunoSEQ multiplex PCR. In the table there are about 95,000 clones, around 87% of which are singletons. The input for sequencing was PBMCs, taken around atezolizumab (anti-PD-L1) treatment. These receptors were obtained from a man aged 55 to 70 with urothelial cancer.

The CDR3 is CASSAIAGGSTDTQYF. As DNA, the CDR3 is TGCGCCAGCAGCGCGATAGCGGGGGGTAGCACAGATACGCAGTATTTT. This chain connects TRBV5-1 to TRBJ2-3; 10 positions match TRBD2. V dropped 4 bases and J dropped 0; count of bases not matched to a gene: 5. There are 16 residues in the CDR3. Germline CDR1 reads SGHRS; CDR2 reads YFSETQ.

This chain uses TRBV10-1 with TRBJ2-7; the D gene is possibly TRBD1 (6 bases). Trimming stripped 10 bases from V and 0 bases from J, with 13 bases between. CDR1 WNHNN and CDR2 SYGVQD come from the germline V gene (reference sequence). The CDR3 sequence is 13 residues long. CDR3 region: CATQQGNSYEQYF. For the CDR3, the DNA is TGCGCCACCCAACAGGGAAACTCCTACGAGCAGTACTTC.

This clone was seen a single time. The rearrangement links TRBV5-6 to TRBJ2-2; TRBD1 aligns across 9 bases. CDR3 length equals 16 residues. After removal of 5 bases from V and 0 bases from J, the junction contained 5 bases not matched to a gene. The germline CDR1 and CDR2 sequences are SGHDT and YYEEEE. DNA of the CDR3: TGTGCCAGCAGTAAAACAGGGGGCGCGAACACCGGGGAGCTGTTTTTT. It is translated as CASSKTGGANTGELFF.

Concerning this clone: An end of the junction differs from the germline gene, which may be a read error. The chain is built from TRBV7-7 and TRBJ1-1; D uncertain. CDR1 SSHAT and CDR2 FNYEAQ come from the germline V gene (reference sequence). The CDR3 covers 15 residues. The CDR3 nucleotides are TGTGCTAGCAGCTTTGGCCCTCAGCGGAACACTGAAGCTTTCTTT. Translation gives CASSFGPQRNTEAFF.

This clone has only one observation. The chain has TRBV9 and TRBJ2-4, with D tentatively TRBD2 (7 bases). V lost 1 base and J 5 bases, leaving 13 bases between the germline ends. Germline CDR1 and CDR2: SGDLS and YYNGEE. There are 15 residues in the CDR3. CDR3 region: CASSVSGGRENIQYF. In nucleotides, the CDR3 is TGTGCCAGCAGCGTATCCGGGGGGCGAGAAAACATTCAGTACTTC.

The J gene is TRBJ2-3, the V gene TRBV9, with 7 bases identical to TRBD2. This CDR3 spans 17 amino acids. V was clipped by 0 bases and J by 1 base; unmatched bases: 8. Germline-derived CDR1 and CDR2 are SGDLS and YYNGEE. CDR3 in DNA: TGTGCCAGCAGCGTAGGGTCCCTCAGCGGGGGCACAGATACGCAGTATTTT. It encodes CASSVGSLSGGTDTQYF.

The genes are TRBV5-4 and TRBJ2-7, with 7 bases aligning to TRBD2. CDR1 is SGHNT and CDR2 is YYREEE in the germline V gene (reference sequence). The CDR3 spans 15 residues. V shed 0 bases, J shed 0 bases, and the junction held 3 bases outside the gene matches. CDR3 loop: CASSLGSGISYEQYF. CDR3 DNA sequence: TGTGCCAGCAGCTTGGGAAGCGGGATCTCCTACGAGCAGTACTTC.

V is TRBV7-2 and J is TRBJ1-2; a possible D gene is TRBD1 (6 bases). Germline CDR1 is SGHTA and CDR2 is FQGNSA. Trimming left V 3 bases short and J 6 bases short, with 11 bases between. CDR3 length: 13 residues. This chain's CDR3 is CASSFVQGNGYTF. CDR3 coding DNA: TGTGCCAGCAGCTTCGTCCAGGGGAATGGCTACACCTTC.

The V gene is TRBV30, the J gene TRBJ1-1; the D gene is possibly TRBD1 (6 bases). CDR3 length equals 15 residues. V lost 0 bases and J 0 bases, leaving 11 bases between the germline ends. The germline V gene encodes CDR1 GTSNPN and CDR2 SVGIG (reference sequence). CDR3 coding DNA: TGTGCCTGGAGTGTACTTGGACAGCTGAACACTGAAGCTTTCTTT. Its translation: CAWSVLGQLNTEAFF.

The chain links TRBV5-6 to TRBJ1-2; D is perhaps TRBD1 (5 bases). CDR1 and CDR2 from the germline V gene are SGHDT and YYEEEE. The CDR3 runs 17 residues. V was shortened by 3 bases and J by 0 bases, with 18 bases between the two germline ends. CDR3 region: CASSSRIQTVSNYGYTF. The CDR3 DNA follows: TGTGCCAGCAGCTCCCGGATACAGACAGTATCTAACTATGGCTACACCTTC. Using reference TRBV5-6 and TRBJ1-2 for the parts outside the CDR3, the full variable domain is DAGVTQSPTHLIKTRGQQVTLRCSPKSGHDTVSWYQQALGQGPQFIFQYYEEEERQRGNFPDRFSGHQFPNYSSELNVNALLLGDSALYLCASSSRIQTVSNYGYTFGSGTRLTVV.

The J gene is TRBJ2-5, the V gene TRBV29-1, with D perhaps matching TRBD1 (6 bases). The CDR3 is made up of 16 amino acids. Germline loops: CDR1 SQVTM, CDR2 ANQGSEA. Deletions cut 3 bases from V and 4 bases from J, with 21 bases between. The DNA of the CDR3 is TGCAGCGTTGATGGGGGACACGGGTTCAGCGGAGAGACCCAGTACTTC. It codes for CSVDGGHGFSGETQYF.

V gene TRBV5-1 combines with J gene TRBJ2-2; 8 nucleotides agree with TRBD2. Germline V gene data show CDR1 as SGHRS and CDR2 as YFSETQ. V dropped 2 bases and J dropped 3; count of bases not matched to a gene: 6. The CDR3 is 16 residues long. The CDR3 is CASSLFGGADTGELFF. The CDR3 bases are TGCGCCAGCAGCTTATTCGGGGGGGCCGACACCGGGGAGCTGTTTTTT.

The chain joins TRBV4-2 to TRBJ2-3; maybe TRBD2 (7 bases). V dropped 4 bases and J dropped 10 bases, with 15 bases sitting between them. The V gene's germline CDR1 is LGHNA and CDR2 YNFKEQ. The CDR3 is 13 amino acids. CDR3 protein: CASSPSGGPAQYF. CDR3 nucleotides: TGTGCCAGCAGCCCCTCCGGGGGGCCAGCGCAGTATTTT.

The chain recombines TRBV5-1 with TRBJ2-7; TRBD2 agrees at 8 bases. This CDR3 is 18 amino acids long. V shed 4 bases, J shed 1 base, and the junction held 16 bases outside the gene matches. Germline-derived CDR1 and CDR2 are SGHRS and YFSETQ. CDR3 DNA: TGCGCCAGCAGCCGGGGGGCTAGCGGGCCGGGGGTTTCCTACGAGCAGTACTTC. Protein product: CASSRGASGPGVSYEQYF.

V usage is TRBV5-1 and J usage is TRBJ2-3, with D possibly TRBD2 on 5 matching bases. CDR1 SGHRS and CDR2 YFSETQ come from the germline V gene. The CDR3 runs 15 residues. Deletions cut 2 bases from V and 2 bases from J, with 12 bases between. The CDR3 DNA reads TGCGCCAGCAGCTTACCAGCGGCCAACACAGATACGCAGTATTTT. This encodes CASSLPAANTDTQYF.

The V and J genes are TRBV4-3 and TRBJ2-4, with a possible D match to TRBD2 (5 bases). Trimming took off 0 bases at V and 7 bases at J, with 10 bases between the two ends. Germline assignment: CDR1 LGHNA and CDR2 YSLEER. The CDR3 runs 14 residues. The CDR3 coding sequence is TGCGCCAGCAGCCAAGAAGACTACCCCAACATTCAGTACTTC. As protein: CASSQEDYPNIQYF.

V usage is TRBV14 and J usage is TRBJ2-3; D is perhaps TRBD1 (6 bases). The V gene lost 3 bases and the J gene lost 4 bases, with 11 bases spanning the gap. Germline V gives CDR1 SGHDN, CDR2 FVKESK. The CDR3 is made up of 14 amino acids. The CDR3 here is CASSQRQAPDTQYF. CDR3 nucleotides: TGTGCCAGCAGCCAGAGACAGGCCCCAGATACGCAGTATTTT.

The chain employs TRBV27 and TRBJ1-1, with D perhaps TRBD1 (6 bases). The CDR3 has 14 residues. Germline lookup yields CDR1 MNHEY and CDR2 SMNVEV (reference sequence). Between the trimmed V and J ends, which lost 8 bases and 0 bases, there was a span of 13 bases. The CDR3, as DNA: TGTGCCAGCCAGAATGGGGGCATGAACACTGAAGCTTTCTTT. It encodes CASQNGGMNTEAFF.

CDR3 in DNA: TGTGCCAGCCGGACAGTAAGGTGGGACGGGGAGCTGTTTTTT. Translation gives CASRTVRWDGELFF. The chain joins TRBV7-2 to TRBJ2-2; a possible D gene is TRBD1 (6 bases). Germline V gives CDR1 SGHTA, CDR2 FQGNSA. With 8 bases removed from V and 7 bases from J, the gap between germline ends came to 17 bases. The CDR3 runs to 14 residues. Together with reference TRBV7-2 and TRBJ2-2, the CDR3 gives the full variable domain: GAGVSQSPSNKVTEKGKDVELRCDPISGHTALYWYRQSLGQGLEFLIYFQGNSAPDKSGLPSDRFSAERTGGSVSTLTIQRTQQEDSAVYLCASRTVRWDGELFFGEGSRLTVL.

This clone came up a few times. This chain uses TRBV29-1 with TRBJ1-1, with 9 nucleotides matching TRBD1. J gave up 7 bases and V 5 bases, and 5 bases lay outside the gene matches. This CDR3 comprises 12 residues. The V gene's germline CDR1 is SQVTM and CDR2 ANQGSEA. CDR3 coding DNA: TGCAGCGTTCGACCGGGACAGGGTGAAGCTTTCTTT. As protein: CSVRPGQGEAFF.

This chain uses TRBV7-3 with TRBJ2-3; the D gene is possibly TRBD1 (5 bases). The germline gives CDR1 SGHTA, CDR2 FQGTGA. The CDR3 extends over 14 amino acids. V dropped 5 bases and J dropped 3 bases, with 12 bases sitting between them. CDR3 loop: CASSASGATDTQYF. For the CDR3, the DNA is TGTGCCAGCAGCGCATCTGGGGCTACAGATACGCAGTATTTT.

This chain joins TRBV5-1 and TRBJ2-4; no clear D gene. With 1 base removed from V and 9 bases from J, the gap between germline ends came to 14 bases. CDR1 SGHRS and CDR2 YFSETQ come from the germline V gene. The CDR3 runs to 14 residues. This CDR3 reads CASSLPEVLGIQYF. The CDR3 bases are TGCGCCAGCAGCTTGCCCGAGGTCCTTGGCATTCAGTACTTC.